The source of this T cell receptor beta chain is a study of cytomegalovirus exposure and HLA in healthy donors. Regarding the study as a whole: Reportedly, a later analysis found an Asian-associated ancestry cluster had fewer N-insertions than the roughly 630-donor mean.

This CDR3 contains 15 residues. V dropped 2 bases and J dropped 4 bases, with 14 bases sitting between them. The germline CDR1 and CDR2 sequences are MNHEY and SVGAGI. Of note for this clone: Antigen: not known.

PCR employed 60 Vbeta and 13 Jbeta primers. Repertoires were generated with immunoSEQ multiplex PCR, while TCRdb's copy carries only in-frame clones and drops some. The table lists around 210,000 clones, just under 80% of them singletons. This clonotype was sampled from a boy aged 5-17 years in good health and CMV-seronegative. What was sequenced was PBMCs. The V gene is TRBV6-5, the J gene TRBJ1-2; D ambiguous. This CDR3 is CASSYGQPKAYGYTF. In nucleotides, the CDR3 is TGTGCCAGCAGTTACGGGCAGCCAAAAGCCTATGGCTACACCTTC.